The 7 T cell receptor beta chains below all came from one sample that was sequenced in a study of T cell clusters in autoimmune cytopenias. Each sample's input was 250 to 300 ng genomic DNA, roughly 40,000 genome equivalents. TRB was amplified by touch-down multiplex PCR, primer pools A and B combined. After re-calling the multiplex PCR reads, TCRdb lists one entry per CDR3 protein, DNA absent. The sample holds some 5,700 distinct CDR3 sequences. These same records also appear under a second study, on T cell repertoires in aging, cancer and after chemotherapy.

Sequenced material: peripheral blood. The receptors derive from a human donor in good health.

The V and J genes are TRBV6-5 and TRBJ2-7; TCRdb's D gene call, TRBD1, goes unchecked for lack of DNA. CDR1 is MNHEY and CDR2 is SVGAGI in the germline V gene. The CDR3 consists of 14 residues. CDR3 amino acids: CASSYSIQGYEQYF.

The chain combines TRBV5-1 with TRBJ1-2; TCRdb's D call, TRBD1, is unchecked because there is no DNA. The CDR3 runs to 15 residues. From germline, CDR1 is SGHRS and CDR2 YFSETQ. CDR3 loop: CASSLAGAKDYGYTF.

This chain links TRBV5-6 with TRBJ2-3; TCRdb picks TRBD2, but there is no DNA to check that call. CDR3 size: 13 residues. The germline CDR1 and CDR2 sequences are SGHDT and YYEEEE. This CDR3 reads CASSLDGGGAKDF.

The chain combines TRBV6-4 with TRBJ2-3; there is no DNA to check the TCRdb D call of TRBD1. CDR3 length: 16 amino acids. The V gene's germline CDR1 is MRHNA and CDR2 SNTAGT. The CDR3 is CASSQLPGGATDTQYF.

The chain uses TRBV13 and TRBJ1-6. The CDR3 covers 19 residues. The germline V gene encodes CDR1 PRHDT and CDR2 FYEKMQ (reference sequence). The CDR3 spells CASSETTRHASSYNSPLHF.

The chain recombines TRBV20-1 with TRBJ2-7; TCRdb's D call of TRBD1 is untestable without DNA. Per the germline V gene, CDR1 is DFQATT and CDR2 is SNEGSKA (reference sequence). CDR3 length: 12 residues. CDR3 protein: CSAEGGPYEQYF.

V gene TRBV7-2 combines with J gene TRBJ2-1; the D call from TCRdb, TRBD1, cannot be confirmed without DNA. Germline V CDR1 and CDR2: SGHTA, FQGNSA. The CDR3 runs to 13 residues. The CDR3 is CASSSDRGRGRFF.